This TCR beta chain was recovered during a study of blood T cell repertoires in COVID-19. Study details: The origin of the acute and convalescent COVID-19 samples was the United States, Italy and Spain. The cDNA or gDNA used as material had been derived from T cells, B-cell-depleted T cells, or PBMCs.

Methods used by the authors: Quantification of nucleated cells was approximated via reference gene primer amplification. Data came from immunoSEQ multiplex PCR; TCRdb stores just in-frame clones and leaves some out. From that table come the V and J calls and clone size; the DNA was used to work out D and trimming. The repertoire includes approximately 340,000 clones, about 89% of them detected once, and roughly 0.9% sits in the top ten. The CDR3 contains 17 residues. From germline, CDR1 is GTSNPN and CDR2 SVGIG (reference sequence). V was clipped by 0 bases and J by 6 bases; unmatched bases: 9. The sequence was obtained from a woman aged 40 to 50 who had been exposed to COVID-19. Sequenced material: PBMCs or T cells enriched from blood (not recorded which). This chain joins TRBV30 and TRBJ2-7, with 15 bases fitting TRBD2. The CDR3, as DNA: TGTGCCTGGAGTGTACTAAGGACTAGCGGGGGGGTCCCCGAGCAGTACTTC. Translated: CAWSVLRTSGGVPEQYF.